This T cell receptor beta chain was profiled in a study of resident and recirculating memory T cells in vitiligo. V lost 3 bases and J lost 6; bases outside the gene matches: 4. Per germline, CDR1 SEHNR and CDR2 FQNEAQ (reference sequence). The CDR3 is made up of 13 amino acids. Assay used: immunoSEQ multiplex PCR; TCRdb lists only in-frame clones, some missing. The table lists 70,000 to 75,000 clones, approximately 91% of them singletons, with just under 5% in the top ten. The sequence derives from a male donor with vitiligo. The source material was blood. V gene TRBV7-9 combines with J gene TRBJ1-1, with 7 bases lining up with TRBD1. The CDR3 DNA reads TGTGCCAGCAGCTTGGGACAGCCTCCTGAAGCTTTCTTT. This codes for CASSLGQPPEAFF.